Listed here is a single TCR beta chain. Its antigen remains unidentified. Repertoires were generated with immunoSEQ multiplex PCR, while TCRdb's copy carries only in-frame clones and drops some. The sample holds over 140,000 clones; around nine tenths are singletons and the top ten take more than 5%. The data stem from a study of T cell responses to AZD1222 COVID-19 vaccine. Points from the study as a whole: Distributed over spike, vaccine-associated CD4 TCRs predominated at 160-218 and 743-854.

Specimen: peripheral blood, collected on day 0 of AZD1222 vaccination. The TCR was taken from an adult in good health.

Written as DNA, the CDR3 is TGTGCCAGCAACACCCCGGGACAGGGGACCGAAGCTTTCTTT. This codes for CASNTPGQGTEAFF. The rearrangement links TRBV28 to TRBJ1-1; TRBD1 matches at 10 bases. CDR1 is MDHEN, CDR2 SYDVKM, per germline. The CDR3 has 14 residues. V shed 7 bases, J shed 8 bases, and the junction held 10 bases outside the gene matches.